This TCR beta chain appears in the sequencing data of a study of shared clonotypes between healthy human individuals. The CDR3 loop spans 17 amino acids. Trimming stripped 1 base from V and 11 bases from J, with 26 bases between. The germline gives CDR1 LNHDA, CDR2 SQIVND (reference sequence). It was at deep level that the assay was run. Clones were read by immunoSEQ multiplex PCR, and TCRdb kept only the in-frame ones, dropping some. The data contain some 1 million clones, 65% to 75% of them singletons. This TCR derives from a man between 18 and 29 years old in good health. The V and J genes are TRBV19 and TRBJ1-1; tentatively, D is TRBD1 (5 bases). The sample comprised memory CD4+ T cells sorted from blood. Sample subset: CD45RA-negative fraction. CDR3 in DNA: TGTGCCAGTAGTATAGTCCGGAATCAGGCGCAGGGCGAAGACGCTTTCTTT. It encodes CASSIVRNQAQGEDAFF.